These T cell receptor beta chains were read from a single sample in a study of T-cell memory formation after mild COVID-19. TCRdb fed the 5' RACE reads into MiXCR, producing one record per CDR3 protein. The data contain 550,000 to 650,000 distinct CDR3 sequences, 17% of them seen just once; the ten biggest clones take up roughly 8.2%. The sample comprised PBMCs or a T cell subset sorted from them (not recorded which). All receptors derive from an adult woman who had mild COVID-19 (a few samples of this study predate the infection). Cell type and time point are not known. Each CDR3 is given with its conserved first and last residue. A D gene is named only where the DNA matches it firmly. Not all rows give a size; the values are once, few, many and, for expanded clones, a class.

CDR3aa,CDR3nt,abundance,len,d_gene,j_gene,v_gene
CASSPTSGLYNEQFF,TGTGCCAGCAGCCCAACTAGCGGACTGTACAATGAGCAGTTCTTC,-,15,TRBD2,TRBJ2-1,TRBV2
CASRQGIPYGYTF,TGTGCCAGCAGACAGGGGATCCCCTATGGCTACACCTTC,-,13,TRBD1,TRBJ1-2,TRBV12-3/TRBV12-4
CASSYPSWRESYNEQFF,TGTGCCAGCAGCTACCCGTCCTGGCGGGAATCCTACAATGAGCAGTTCTTC,few,17,-,TRBJ2-1,TRBV7-2
CASSPRDRGPYEQYF,TGTGCCAGCAGCCCACGGGACAGGGGCCCCTACGAGCAGTACTTC,few,15,TRBD1,TRBJ2-7,TRBV9
CSALGHLEYNEQFF,TGCAGTGCCCTGGGACATTTAGAGTACAATGAGCAGTTCTTC,few,14,-,TRBJ2-1,TRBV20-1
CASSLDGAGANYGYTF,TGCGCCAGCAGCTTGGACGGCGCGGGAGCTAACTATGGCTACACCTTC,-,16,-,TRBJ1-2,TRBV5-1
CASSLDRVTQYF,TGTGCCAGCAGTTTAGATAGGGTGACCCAGTACTTC,many,12,-,TRBJ2-5,TRBV12-3/TRBV12-4
CASSLGFKVSDRTSLSSYNSPLHF,TGTGCCAGCAGCTTAGGGTTTAAGGTCTCGGACAGAACTTCTCTGAGCTCCTATAATTCACCCCTCCACTTT,few,24,-,TRBJ1-6,TRBV13
CSDLGGNGYTF,TGCAGCGACCTAGGGGGAAATGGCTACACCTTC,-,11,-,TRBJ1-2,TRBV29-1
CASSRYYNEQFF,TGCGCCAGCAGCAGGTACTACAATGAGCAGTTCTTC,-,12,-,TRBJ2-1,TRBV4-1
CASSPQRAGGHRLAKNIQYF,TGTGCCAGCAGCCCACAAAGGGCGGGGGGACACCGATTAGCCAAAAACATTCAGTACTTC,few,20,TRBD2,TRBJ2-4,TRBV7-8
CASSYQRDTPLFF,TGTGCCAGCAGTTACCAACGGGACACCCCACTGTTTTTT,-,13,-,TRBJ1-4,TRBV6-6
CASSLRERGNTEAFF,TGTGCCAGCAGCTTACGGGAGAGGGGGAACACTGAAGCTTTCTTT,-,15,-,TRBJ1-1,TRBV7-8
CASSPLRSSYEQYF,TGTGCCAGCAGCCCTTTGCGGAGCTCCTACGAGCAGTACTTC,few,14,-,TRBJ2-7,TRBV7-8
CAVDRGQETQYF,TGTGCCGTAGACCGGGGCCAAGAGACCCAGTACTTC,-,12,-,TRBJ2-5,TRBV7-9
CASSPQGQGDGYTF,TGTGCCAGCAGTCCACAGGGACAGGGGGATGGCTACACCTTC,-,14,TRBD1,TRBJ1-2,TRBV6-5
CASIGRRSGGPQETQYF,TGTGCCAGCATCGGCCGTCGTAGCGGGGGGCCCCAAGAGACCCAGTACTTC,few,17,TRBD2,TRBJ2-5,TRBV9
CSARQGMGLALTQVYEQYF,TGCAGTGCAAGACAGGGGATGGGACTAGCTCTCACTCAGGTTTACGAGCAGTACTTC,-,19,-,TRBJ2-7,TRBV20-1
CASSYGRGDQPQHF,TGTGCCAGCAGTTACGGGAGGGGCGATCAGCCCCAGCATTTT,few,14,-,TRBJ1-5,TRBV6-2/TRBV6-3
CASREGQAAITDTQYF,TGCGCCAGCAGGGAGGGACAGGCAGCCATCACAGATACGCAGTATTTT,few,16,TRBD1,TRBJ2-3,TRBV5-1
CATSDSWTGGYTF,TGTGCCACCAGTGATTCTTGGACCGGAGGCTACACCTTC,-,13,-,TRBJ1-2,TRBV24-1
CASSPDKDTGELFF,TGTGCCAGCAGCCCTGACAAGGACACCGGGGAGCTGTTTTTT,few,14,-,TRBJ2-2,TRBV6-4
CASSFLGGVPNYGYTF,TGTGCCAGCAGCTTCTTAGGGGGCGTTCCAAACTATGGCTACACCTTC,few,16,TRBD1,TRBJ1-2,TRBV7-9
CASSLAALFGQINPNEQFF,TGTGCCAGCAGCTTAGCGGCACTATTCGGACAGATCAACCCCAATGAGCAGTTCTTC,few,19,-,TRBJ2-1,TRBV7-9
CASSSEWTSTDTQYF,TGTGCCAGCAGCTCCGAGTGGACAAGCACAGATACGCAGTATTTT,few,15,-,TRBJ2-3,TRBV7-2
CASSWSGGGNQPQHF,TGTGCCAGCAGCTGGTCCGGGGGGGGCAATCAGCCCCAGCATTTT,-,15,-,TRBJ1-5,TRBV7-2
CASSPTGPSAFF,TGCGCCAGCAGCCCCACAGGTCCTTCGGCTTTCTTT,many,12,-,TRBJ1-1,TRBV5-1
CATSDLLQGDTGELFF,TGTGCCACCAGTGATTTGTTACAGGGAGACACCGGGGAGCTGTTTTTT,few,16,-,TRBJ2-2,TRBV24-1
CASSAAPARSYTF,TGTGCCAGCTCAGCGGCTCCCGCAAGGAGTTACACCTTC,-,13,-,TRBJ1-2,TRBV18
CASSLTGPEETQYF,TGTGCCAGCAGCCTGACCGGGCCCGAAGAGACCCAGTACTTC,-,14,-,TRBJ2-5,TRBV4-2
CATSELGGRGTDTQYF,TGTGCCACCAGTGAGCTCGGAGGGCGCGGCACAGATACGCAGTATTTT,few,16,-,TRBJ2-3,TRBV24-1
CATSDGPYEQYF,TGTGCCACCAGTGACGGCCCCTACGAGCAGTACTTC,-,12,-,TRBJ2-7,TRBV12-3/TRBV12-4
CASSSTLPYF,TGTGCCAGCAGCTCGACACTTCCGTACTTC,-,10,-,TRBJ2-5,TRBV11-2
CASSHPNRVPYEQYF,TGTGCCAGCAGTCACCCTAATAGGGTCCCCTACGAGCAGTACTTC,-,15,-,TRBJ2-7,TRBV6-2/TRBV6-3
CSVPVARQGETQYF,TGCAGCGTACCTGTTGCGCGTCAGGGGGAGACCCAGTACTTC,few,14,-,TRBJ2-5,TRBV29-1
CASSRDRGLGQYF,TGTGCCAGCAGTCGGGACAGGGGGCTCGGGCAGTACTTC,-,13,TRBD1,TRBJ2-7,TRBV3-1
CASSQGRFYGYTF,TGTGCCAGCAGCCAAGGACGTTTCTATGGCTACACCTTC,few,13,-,TRBJ1-2,TRBV3-1
CASRGEGARGYTF,TGTGCCAGCAGAGGAGAGGGGGCGCGTGGCTACACCTTC,-,13,TRBD1,TRBJ1-2,TRBV27
CASSQSPGLVSEQYF,TGTGCCAGCTCACAGTCCCCGGGACTAGTAAGCGAGCAGTACTTC,few,15,TRBD2,TRBJ2-7,TRBV18
CASSSSSGGEETQYF,TGTGCCAGCAGTTCCTCTAGCGGGGGGGAAGAGACCCAGTACTTC,-,15,TRBD2,TRBJ2-5,TRBV12-3/TRBV12-4
CASSVDDSATPYEQYF,TGTGCCAGCAGCGTAGATGATAGCGCTACCCCCTACGAGCAGTACTTC,few,16,-,TRBJ2-7,TRBV9
CATRDSWMNTEAFF,TGTGCCACCCGGGACAGTTGGATGAACACTGAAGCTTTCTTT,many,14,TRBD1,TRBJ1-1,TRBV24-1
CASSIRKGDTQYF,TGTGCCAGTAGTATAAGAAAGGGAGATACGCAGTATTTT,-,13,-,TRBJ2-3,TRBV19
CASSRGRARETQYF,TGTGCCAGCAGCCGCGGGCGGGCACGGGAGACCCAGTACTTC,once,14,-,TRBJ2-5,TRBV7-8
CSAYGETAGTYEQYF,TGCAGTGCCTACGGGGAGACCGCCGGAACCTACGAGCAGTACTTC,-,15,-,TRBJ2-7,TRBV20-1
CASSLAWAGEGNEQFF,TGCGCCAGCAGCTTGGCTTGGGCGGGAGAAGGCAATGAGCAGTTCTTC,many,16,TRBD2,TRBJ2-1,TRBV5-1
CASSQDLTHVQGQETQYF,TGTGCCAGCAGCCAAGATCTGACGCACGTACAGGGACAAGAGACCCAGTACTTC,few,18,-,TRBJ2-5,TRBV4-2
CASSLVPQGPSYEQYF,TGTGCCAGCAGCTTAGTTCCCCAGGGCCCCTCCTACGAGCAGTACTTC,-,16,-,TRBJ2-7,TRBV7-9
CSATGQGGCFF,TGCAGTGCAACGGGACAGGGTGGGTGTTTCTTC,-,11,TRBD1,TRBJ2-1,TRBV20-1
CAWTPGGTLAFF,TGTGCCTGGACCCCGGGCGGGACCCTTGCTTTCTTT,-,12,-,TRBJ1-1,TRBV30
CASTNVRENTEAFF,TGTGCCAGCACCAACGTCAGGGAGAACACTGAAGCTTTCTTT,few,14,-,TRBJ1-1,TRBV12-3/TRBV12-4